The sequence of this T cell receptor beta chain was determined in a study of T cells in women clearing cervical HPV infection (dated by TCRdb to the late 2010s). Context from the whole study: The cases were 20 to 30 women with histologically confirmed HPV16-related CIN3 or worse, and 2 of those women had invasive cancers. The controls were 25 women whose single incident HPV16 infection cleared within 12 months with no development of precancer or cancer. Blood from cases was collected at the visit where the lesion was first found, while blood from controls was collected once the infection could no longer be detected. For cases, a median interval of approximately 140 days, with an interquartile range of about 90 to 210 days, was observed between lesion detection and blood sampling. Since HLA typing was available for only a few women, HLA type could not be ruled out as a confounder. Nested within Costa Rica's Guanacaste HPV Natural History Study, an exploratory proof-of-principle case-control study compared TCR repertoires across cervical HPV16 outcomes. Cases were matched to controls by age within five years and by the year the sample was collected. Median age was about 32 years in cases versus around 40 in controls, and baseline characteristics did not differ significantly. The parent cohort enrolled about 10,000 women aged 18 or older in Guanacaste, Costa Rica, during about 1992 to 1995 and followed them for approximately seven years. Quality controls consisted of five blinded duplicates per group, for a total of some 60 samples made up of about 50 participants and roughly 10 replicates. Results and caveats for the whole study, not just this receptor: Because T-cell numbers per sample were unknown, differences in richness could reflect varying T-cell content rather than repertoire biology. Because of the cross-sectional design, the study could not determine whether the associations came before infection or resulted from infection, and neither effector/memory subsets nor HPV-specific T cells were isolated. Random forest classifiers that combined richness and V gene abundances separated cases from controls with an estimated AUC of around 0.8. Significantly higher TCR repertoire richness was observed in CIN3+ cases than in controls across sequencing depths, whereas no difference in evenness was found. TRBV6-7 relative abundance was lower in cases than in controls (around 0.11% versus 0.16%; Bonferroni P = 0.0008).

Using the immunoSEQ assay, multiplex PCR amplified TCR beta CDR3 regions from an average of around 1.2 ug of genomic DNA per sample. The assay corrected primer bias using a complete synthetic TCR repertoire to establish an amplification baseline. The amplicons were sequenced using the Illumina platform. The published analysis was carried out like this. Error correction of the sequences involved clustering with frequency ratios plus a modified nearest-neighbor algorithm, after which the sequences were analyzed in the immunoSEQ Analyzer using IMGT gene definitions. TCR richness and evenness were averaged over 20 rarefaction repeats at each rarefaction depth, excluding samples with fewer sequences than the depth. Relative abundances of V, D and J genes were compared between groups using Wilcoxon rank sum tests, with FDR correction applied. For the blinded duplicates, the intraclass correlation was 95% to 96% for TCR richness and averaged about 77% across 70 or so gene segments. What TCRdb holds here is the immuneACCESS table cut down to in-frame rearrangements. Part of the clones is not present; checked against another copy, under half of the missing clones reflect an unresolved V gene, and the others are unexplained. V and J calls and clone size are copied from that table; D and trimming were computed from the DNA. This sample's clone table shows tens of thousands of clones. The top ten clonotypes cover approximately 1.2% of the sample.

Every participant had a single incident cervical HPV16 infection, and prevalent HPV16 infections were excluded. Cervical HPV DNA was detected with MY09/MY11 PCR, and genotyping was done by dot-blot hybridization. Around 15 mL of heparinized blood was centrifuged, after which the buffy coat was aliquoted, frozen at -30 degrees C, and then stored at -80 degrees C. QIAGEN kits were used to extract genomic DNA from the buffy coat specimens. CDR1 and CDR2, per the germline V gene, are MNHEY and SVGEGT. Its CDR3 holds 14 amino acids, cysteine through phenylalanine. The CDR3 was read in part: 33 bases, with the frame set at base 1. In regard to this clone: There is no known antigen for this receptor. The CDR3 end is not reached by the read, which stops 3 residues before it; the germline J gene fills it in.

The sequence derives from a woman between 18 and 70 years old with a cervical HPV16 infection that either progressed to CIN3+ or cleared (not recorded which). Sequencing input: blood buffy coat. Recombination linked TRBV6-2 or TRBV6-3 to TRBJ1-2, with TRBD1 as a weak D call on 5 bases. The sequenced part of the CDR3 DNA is TGTGCCAGCAGCCGAGCGGGGGAACTTGGTGAC. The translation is CASSRAGELGD. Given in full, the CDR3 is CASSRAGELGDYTF.